This T cell receptor beta chain was documented in a study of T cells after yellow fever vaccination. About the study: Low-cell-number fractions underwent preparation using SMART-Seq v4 Ultra Low Input.

One entry per CDR3 protein, called by TCRdb with MiXCR from the 5' RACE reads. Among 450,000 to 650,000 distinct CDR3 sequences listed, roughly 22% were seen once. The CDR3 is 16 amino acids. Germline CDR1 MNHNS, CDR2 SASEGT. Trimming removed 6 bases from V and 1 base from J; junction bases left unmatched: 9. Study-level findings and limits: The CD4 compartment and the CD8 compartment contained a small share of clonotypes in common. Within FACS-sorted repertoires, abundant clonotypes contaminating from the bulk population could be present. Peaking faster, on day 5 versus 15, the secondary response was nonetheless weaker.

Regarding this clonotype: Its antigen remains unidentified.

This clonotype originated in a man between 18 and 35 years old who received the YFV17D yellow fever vaccine. Specimen: PBMCs, collected less than 25 days after the first yellow fever vaccination. The chain employs TRBV6-1 and TRBJ2-3; 8 bases are a match to TRBD2. CDR3 coding DNA: TGTGCCAGCAGCCCTTGGCGGGGGGCTGGCACAGATACGCAGTATTTT. As protein: CASSPWRGAGTDTQYF.